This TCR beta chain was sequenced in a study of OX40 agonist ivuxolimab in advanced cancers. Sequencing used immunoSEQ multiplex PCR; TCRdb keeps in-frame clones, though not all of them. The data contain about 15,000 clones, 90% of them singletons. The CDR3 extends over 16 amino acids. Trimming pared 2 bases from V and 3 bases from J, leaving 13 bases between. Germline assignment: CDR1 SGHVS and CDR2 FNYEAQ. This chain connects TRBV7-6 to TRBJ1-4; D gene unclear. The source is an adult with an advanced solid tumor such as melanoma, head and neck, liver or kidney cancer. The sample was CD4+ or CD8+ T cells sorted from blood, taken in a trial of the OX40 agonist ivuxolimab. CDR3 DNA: TGTGCCAGCAGCTTATACGGAAGTGGGGCTAATGAAAAACTGTTTTTT. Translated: CASSLYGSGANEKLFF.